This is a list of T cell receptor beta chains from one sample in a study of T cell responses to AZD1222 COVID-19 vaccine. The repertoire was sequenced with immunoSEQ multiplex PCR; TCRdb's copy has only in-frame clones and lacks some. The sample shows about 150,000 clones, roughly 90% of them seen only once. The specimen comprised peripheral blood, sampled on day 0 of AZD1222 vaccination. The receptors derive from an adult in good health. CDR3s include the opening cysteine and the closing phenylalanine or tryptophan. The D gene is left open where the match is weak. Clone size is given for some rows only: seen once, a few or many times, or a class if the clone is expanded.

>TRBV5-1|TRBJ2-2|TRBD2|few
TGCGCCAGCAGCTACCTCCTCGAGCGGGAGGTCACCGGGGAGCTGTTTTTT
CASSYLLEREVTGELFF
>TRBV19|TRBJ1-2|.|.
TGTGCCAGTTCGCGGGGAGGACTCAACTATGGCTACACCTTC
CASSRGGLNYGYTF
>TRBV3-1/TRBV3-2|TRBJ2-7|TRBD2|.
TGTGCCAGCAGCCAAGGGGCCCAGCGGGGAAGATACGAGCAGTACTTC
CASSQGAQRGRYEQYF
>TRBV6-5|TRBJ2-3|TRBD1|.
TGTGCCAGCAGCAGACGGGACAGGGCGGAAGATACGCAGTATTTT
CASSRRDRAEDTQYF
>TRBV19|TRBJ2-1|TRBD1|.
TGTGCCAGTAGTCCCCGGACAGGGGGCTACAATGAGCAGTTCTTC
CASSPRTGGYNEQFF
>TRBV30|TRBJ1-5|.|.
TGTGCCTGGAGTGTAGGGACACTTCAGGTCGTCCAGCCCCAGCATTTT
CAWSVGTLQVVQPQHF
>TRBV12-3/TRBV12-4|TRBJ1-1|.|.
TGTGCCAGCACCCCGGGCACTGAAGCTTTCTTT
CASTPGTEAFF
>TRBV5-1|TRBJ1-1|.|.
TGCGCCAGCAGCTCAAGTATGGACACTGAAGCTTTCTTT
CASSSSMDTEAFF
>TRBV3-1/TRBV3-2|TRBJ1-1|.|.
TGTGCCAGCAGCCGGGGGGGCAGGTTTCTACCTGAAGCTTTCTTT
CASSRGGRFLPEAFF
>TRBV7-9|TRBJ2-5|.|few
TGTGCCAGCAGCTTAAGGGCGGGGCTGGAGACCCAGTACTTC
CASSLRAGLETQYF
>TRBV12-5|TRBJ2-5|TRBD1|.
TGTGCTAGTGGTTGGGGGACAGGTCAAGAGACCCAGTACTTC
CASGWGTGQETQYF
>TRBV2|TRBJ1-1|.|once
TGTGCCAGCAGTGAAGGGAGATGGGGAGCTTTCTTT
CASSEGRWGAFF
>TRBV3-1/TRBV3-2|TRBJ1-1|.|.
TGTGCCAGCAGCCAAGGGGGGGCAGGGGCTCGCATGAACACTGAAGCTTTCTTT
CASSQGGAGARMNTEAFF
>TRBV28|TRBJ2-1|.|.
TGTGCCAGCTTGGGGGGCAATGAGCAGTTCTTC
CASLGGNEQFF
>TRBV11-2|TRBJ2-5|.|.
TGTGCCAGCAGCGAAACCGGGACTAGGGGGCTAGAGACCCAGTACTTC
CASSETGTRGLETQYF
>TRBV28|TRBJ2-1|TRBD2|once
TGTGCCAGTCAGACAACCCTCGGGTTGGGAGGGCGCACCAATGAGCAGTTCTTC
CASQTTLGLGGRTNEQFF
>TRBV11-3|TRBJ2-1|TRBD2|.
TGTGCCACCGAAATTAGCGGGACCCTCCACAATGAGCAGTTCTTC
CATEISGTLHNEQFF
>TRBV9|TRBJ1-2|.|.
TGTGCCAGCAGCGTGACGTCAGGTCTTGGCTACACCTTC
CASSVTSGLGYTF